Listed below are T cell receptor beta chains from one sample, sequenced in a study of cytomegalovirus exposure and HLA in healthy donors. Data came from immunoSEQ multiplex PCR; TCRdb stores just in-frame clones and leaves some out. The sample yields about 120,000 clones, over 65% seen once. Material: PBMCs. The receptors shown here come from a woman aged 40 to 50 in good health and CMV-seropositive. The CDR3 runs from the conserved cysteine through the conserved F or W. A D gene is named only where the DNA matches it firmly. Size is stated for part of the rows, as once, few or many counts, or as a class when the clone is expanded.

v_call	j_call	d_call	clone_size	cdr3_length	cdr3_nt	cdr3_aa
TRBV29-1	TRBJ1-4	NA	NA	14	TGCAGCGTCGGGGAGCGGTCAGCAGTTGAAAAACTGTTTTTT	CSVGERSAVEKLFF
TRBV25-1	TRBJ1-6	NA	NA	16	TGTGCCAGCAGAGGCAGGGGCAACTCCTATAATTCACCCCTCCACTTT	CASRGRGNSYNSPLHF
TRBV6-1	TRBJ1-2	TRBD1	NA	13	TGTGCCAGCAGGAGTGGACAGGGTGATGGCTACACCTTC	CASRSGQGDGYTF
TRBV6-5	TRBJ1-2	NA	once	15	TGTGCCAGCAGCCCCTCCCGAGACAGAGCGGGTGGCTACACCTTC	CASSPSRDRAGGYTF
TRBV27	TRBJ1-2	NA	NA	14	TGTGCCAGCAGCCGTTGGGGGGAGAACTATGGCTACACCTTC	CASSRWGENYGYTF
TRBV2	TRBJ2-7	TRBD1	NA	14	TGTGCCAGCAGTGAAGGGGGACAGTCCGCCTTACAGTACTTC	CASSEGGQSALQYF
TRBV28	TRBJ1-1	NA	NA	15	TGTGCCAGCAGTTTATTGGTGGGGGGGGCCACTGAAGCTTTCTTT	CASSLLVGGATEAFF
TRBV7-6	TRBJ1-2	NA	NA	13	TGTGCCAGCAGCTTACCTGGGGCCATTGGCTACACCTTC	CASSLPGAIGYTF
TRBV2	TRBJ1-5	TRBD1	NA	14	TGTGCCAGCAGGCAGGGGGTAAGCAATCAGCCCCAGCATTTT	CASRQGVSNQPQHF
TRBV5-1	TRBJ2-7	NA	NA	16	TGCGCCAGCAGCCCGGGACTTTTCGCCTCGGCCTACGAGCAGCACTTC	CASSPGLFASAYEQHF
TRBV28	TRBJ1-1	TRBD1	NA	17	TGTGCCAGCAGTTTATTTAGGACAGGGGGGGTGAACACTGAAGCTTTCTTT	CASSLFRTGGVNTEAFF
TRBV9	TRBJ1-1	NA	NA	14	TGTGCCAGCAGCCCGCTTGGTGGGGGGACTGAAGCTTTCTTT	CASSPLGGGTEAFF
TRBV7-9	TRBJ1-1	NA	NA	14	TGTGCCAGCAGCTTACACCTCAGGAGGACTGAAGCTTTCTTT	CASSLHLRRTEAFF
TRBV14	TRBJ2-3	TRBD2	once	15	TGTGCCAGCAGCCCTCGGCTAGCGGGCCCAGATACGCAGTATTTT	CASSPRLAGPDTQYF
TRBV4-1	TRBJ2-1	TRBD2	NA	15	TGCGCCAGCAGCCAAAATGCGGGGGGTGACAATGAGCAGTTCTTC	CASSQNAGGDNEQFF
TRBV2	TRBJ2-6	NA	NA	15	TGTGCCAGCAGTCTAAGGGGTGTGGGGGCCAACGTCCTGACTTTC	CASSLRGVGANVLTF
TRBV30	TRBJ1-3	TRBD1	NA	17	TGTGCCTGGAGGGAGAACCACAGGGGGCTTGGTGGAAACACCATATATTTT	CAWRENHRGLGGNTIYF
TRBV10-3	TRBJ1-3	TRBD1	few	13	TGTGCCACCCGGGACAGGGCCGGAAACACCATATATTTT	CATRDRAGNTIYF
TRBV28	TRBJ1-4	TRBD1	NA	20	TGTGCCAGCAGCCTACACCCAGGCAGGGGGACACGAGAGCCTAATGAAAAACTGTTTTTT	CASSLHPGRGTREPNEKLFF
TRBV6-1	TRBJ2-7	TRBD2	NA	16	TGTGCCAGCAGTGAAGGCCCGGGAGGCCCCACCTACGAGCAGTACTTC	CASSEGPGGPTYEQYF